Listed below are T cell receptor beta chains from one sample, sequenced in a study of blood T cells in healthy people across ages. TCRdb re-called the 5' RACE reads with MiXCR, one entry per CDR3 protein. Of about 640,000 distinct CDR3 sequences in the sample, over 40% are singletons; the top ten hold about 30%. Sample: blood. The receptors here all came from a man at least 80 years old in good health. CDR3s include the opening cysteine and the closing phenylalanine or tryptophan. The order of the fields is J gene, D gene, V gene, clone size, CDR3 DNA, CDR3 protein. The D gene is left open where the match is weak. Size is stated for part of the rows, as once, few or many counts, or as a class when the clone is expanded.

j_gene: TRBJ2-5
d_gene: NA
v_gene: TRBV7-2
abundance: many
CDR3nt: TGTGCCAGCAGCTTTGCCGGGGCACAAGAGACCCAGTACTTC
CDR3aa: CASSFAGAQETQYF

j_gene: TRBJ2-7
d_gene: TRBD1
v_gene: TRBV7-9
abundance: NA
CDR3nt: TGTGCCAGCAGCGCGGGGGACAGGGTCAGCTCCTACGAGCAGTACTTC
CDR3aa: CASSAGDRVSSYEQYF

j_gene: TRBJ1-2
d_gene: NA
v_gene: TRBV5-6
abundance: NA
CDR3nt: TGTGCCAGCAGCATTGGCGGCGCTCCCGGTTTCGATAACTATGGCTACACCTTC
CDR3aa: CASSIGGAPGFDNYGYTF

j_gene: TRBJ2-7
d_gene: TRBD2
v_gene: TRBV7-2
abundance: NA
CDR3nt: TGTGCCAGCAGCTTAAATGGGCGACGAGCGGGGGCCCAGAGGCAGTACTTC
CDR3aa: CASSLNGRRAGAQRQYF

j_gene: TRBJ2-4
d_gene: NA
v_gene: TRBV6-2/TRBV6-3
abundance: few
CDR3nt: TGTGCCAGCAGACCGGGCCCCAAAAACATTCAGTACTTC
CDR3aa: CASRPGPKNIQYF

j_gene: TRBJ2-7
d_gene: TRBD2
v_gene: TRBV20-1
abundance: NA
CDR3nt: TGCAGTGCTAGAGACCGCGTGGCGGGAGGTGTTTACGAGCAGTACTTC
CDR3aa: CSARDRVAGGVYEQYF

j_gene: TRBJ2-5
d_gene: TRBD2
v_gene: TRBV27
abundance: few
CDR3nt: TGTGCCAGCAGTTTATCCGGGACTAGTGAAGAGACCCAGTACTTC
CDR3aa: CASSLSGTSEETQYF

j_gene: TRBJ2-7
d_gene: NA
v_gene: TRBV11-3
abundance: many
CDR3nt: TGTGCCAGCAGCTCCTCGGGAGCCAGCTCCTACGAGCAGTACTTC
CDR3aa: CASSSSGASSYEQYF

j_gene: TRBJ2-3
d_gene: TRBD2
v_gene: TRBV18
abundance: NA
CDR3nt: TGTGCCAGCTCACCGACTAGCGGGGGATACACAGATACGCAGTATTTT
CDR3aa: CASSPTSGGYTDTQYF

j_gene: TRBJ2-1
d_gene: TRBD2
v_gene: TRBV20-1
abundance: few
CDR3nt: TGCAGTGCTAGAGATAGGGTAAAGGGAGGGAATGAGCAGTTCTTC
CDR3aa: CSARDRVKGGNEQFF

j_gene: TRBJ2-1
d_gene: TRBD2
v_gene: TRBV7-9
abundance: few
CDR3nt: TGTGCCAGCAGCTTAGCGCGGGGGATATCATACAATGAGCAGTTCTTC
CDR3aa: CASSLARGISYNEQFF

j_gene: TRBJ2-7
d_gene: NA
v_gene: TRBV29-1
abundance: NA
CDR3nt: TGCAGCGCCCGACGGGGGACCTACGAGCAGTACTTC
CDR3aa: CSARRGTYEQYF

j_gene: TRBJ2-5
d_gene: TRBD2
v_gene: TRBV11-2
abundance: few
CDR3nt: TGTGCCAGCAGCTTATCCTTAGCGGGGACTGGAGAGACCCAGTACTTC
CDR3aa: CASSLSLAGTGETQYF

j_gene: TRBJ2-5
d_gene: TRBD2
v_gene: TRBV6-2/TRBV6-3
abundance: few
CDR3nt: TGTGCCAGCAACCTAGCGGGGACCACTGGGGCCCAGTACTTC
CDR3aa: CASNLAGTTGAQYF

j_gene: TRBJ2-5
d_gene: NA
v_gene: TRBV4-3
abundance: few
CDR3nt: TGCGCCAGCAGCTTCCAGTACAACCAAGAGACCCAGTACTTC
CDR3aa: CASSFQYNQETQYF

j_gene: TRBJ2-3
d_gene: TRBD2
v_gene: TRBV12-3/TRBV12-4
abundance: few
CDR3nt: TGTGCCAGCACAGGGACTAGCGGGGGGGCTCTAGATACGCAGTATTTT
CDR3aa: CASTGTSGGALDTQYF

j_gene: TRBJ2-3
d_gene: NA
v_gene: TRBV7-6
abundance: NA
CDR3nt: TGTGCCAGCAGCTTAACAGGGCCTAGCACAGATACGCAGTATTTT
CDR3aa: CASSLTGPSTDTQYF

j_gene: TRBJ2-5
d_gene: NA
v_gene: TRBV28
abundance: NA
CDR3nt: TGTGCCAGCAGGCATGGGGTGGACGGGAAAGAGACCCAGTACTTC
CDR3aa: CASRHGVDGKETQYF

j_gene: TRBJ2-6
d_gene: NA
v_gene: TRBV29-1
abundance: NA
CDR3nt: TGCAGCGCCCGGCCACTGGACTCTGGGGCCAACGTCCTGACTTTC
CDR3aa: CSARPLDSGANVLTF

j_gene: TRBJ2-7
d_gene: TRBD1
v_gene: TRBV29-1
abundance: few
CDR3nt: TGCAGCGTTGAGCGAGACAGGGAAATCTACGAGCAGTACTTC
CDR3aa: CSVERDREIYEQYF

j_gene: TRBJ2-2
d_gene: NA
v_gene: TRBV14
abundance: NA
CDR3nt: TGTGCCAGCAGCCTGGACGCGCTCGCCGGGGAGCTGTTTTTT
CDR3aa: CASSLDALAGELFF

j_gene: TRBJ1-6
d_gene: NA
v_gene: TRBV10-2
abundance: many
CDR3nt: TGCGCCAGCAGTGGCCAGGACACAAGCAATTCACCCCTCCACTTT
CDR3aa: CASSGQDTSNSPLHF

j_gene: TRBJ2-1
d_gene: TRBD1
v_gene: TRBV6-2/TRBV6-3
abundance: few
CDR3nt: TGTGCCAGCAGTCAACAGGGGTTTGTATCCTACAATGAGCAGTTCTTC
CDR3aa: CASSQQGFVSYNEQFF

j_gene: TRBJ2-3
d_gene: NA
v_gene: TRBV20-1
abundance: NA
CDR3nt: TGCAGTGCTAGAGATGTCGGGAGCACAGATACGCAGTATTTT
CDR3aa: CSARDVGSTDTQYF

j_gene: TRBJ1-5
d_gene: NA
v_gene: TRBV6-2/TRBV6-3
abundance: NA
CDR3nt: TGTGCCAGCAGTTACTATAGGTCGGGTCAGCCCCAGCATTTT
CDR3aa: CASSYYRSGQPQHF

j_gene: TRBJ2-6
d_gene: NA
v_gene: TRBV20-1
abundance: NA
CDR3nt: TGCAGTGCCAGAGTAGGGGTAGGGGCCAACGTCCTGACTTTC
CDR3aa: CSARVGVGANVLTF

j_gene: TRBJ1-2
d_gene: NA
v_gene: TRBV29-1
abundance: few
CDR3nt: TGCAGCGTTGTCGGGGCAGGGTTCCATGGCTACACCTTC
CDR3aa: CSVVGAGFHGYTF

j_gene: TRBJ1-6
d_gene: NA
v_gene: TRBV7-2
abundance: NA
CDR3nt: TGTGCCAGCAGCTTATATCTGGGGATGGACAATTCACCCCTCCACTTT
CDR3aa: CASSLYLGMDNSPLHF

j_gene: TRBJ2-5
d_gene: NA
v_gene: TRBV7-9
abundance: few
CDR3nt: TGTGCCAGCAGCCCGGGAGACCTCATACAAGAGACCCAGTACTTC
CDR3aa: CASSPGDLIQETQYF

j_gene: TRBJ2-1
d_gene: TRBD2
v_gene: TRBV6-2/TRBV6-3
abundance: NA
CDR3nt: TGTGCCAGCAGTTATTGGGGGACTAGCGTCAGTGAGCAGTTCTTC
CDR3aa: CASSYWGTSVSEQFF

j_gene: TRBJ2-1
d_gene: NA
v_gene: TRBV5-1
abundance: NA
CDR3nt: TGCGCCAGCAGCTTGCACACCTCCTACAATGAGCAGTTCTTC
CDR3aa: CASSLHTSYNEQFF

j_gene: TRBJ2-5
d_gene: NA
v_gene: TRBV10-3
abundance: few
CDR3nt: TGTGCCATCAGTGAGTCTCTTAGCGCCTACAATGAGCAGTACTTC
CDR3aa: CAISESLSAYNEQYF

j_gene: TRBJ1-2
d_gene: NA
v_gene: TRBV7-9
abundance: NA
CDR3nt: TGTGCCAGCAGCTTAGCCGGCTACACCTTC
CDR3aa: CASSLAGYTF

j_gene: TRBJ2-6
d_gene: TRBD2
v_gene: TRBV6-5
abundance: many
CDR3nt: TGTGCCAGCAGTTATCTGGCGTCGACTAGCGGGAGGGATGGTGGGGCCAACGTCCTGACTTTC
CDR3aa: CASSYLASTSGRDGGANVLTF

j_gene: TRBJ1-2
d_gene: NA
v_gene: TRBV20-1
abundance: NA
CDR3nt: TGCAGTGCTAGAGACCCGAGGGGCGATGGCTACACCTTC
CDR3aa: CSARDPRGDGYTF